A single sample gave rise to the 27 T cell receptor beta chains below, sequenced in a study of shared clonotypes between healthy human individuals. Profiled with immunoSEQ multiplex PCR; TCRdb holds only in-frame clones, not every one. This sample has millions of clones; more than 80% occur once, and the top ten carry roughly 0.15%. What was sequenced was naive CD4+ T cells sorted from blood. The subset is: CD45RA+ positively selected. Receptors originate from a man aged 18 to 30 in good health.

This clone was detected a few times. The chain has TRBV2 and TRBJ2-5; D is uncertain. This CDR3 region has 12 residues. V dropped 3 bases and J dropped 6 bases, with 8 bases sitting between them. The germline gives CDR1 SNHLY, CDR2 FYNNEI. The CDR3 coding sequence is TGTGCCAGCAGTGATCCCGGAAAGACCCAGTACTTC. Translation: CASSDPGKTQYF.

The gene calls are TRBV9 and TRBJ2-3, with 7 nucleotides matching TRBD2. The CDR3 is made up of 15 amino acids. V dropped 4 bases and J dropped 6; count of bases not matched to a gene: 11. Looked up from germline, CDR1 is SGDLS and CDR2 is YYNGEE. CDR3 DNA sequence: TGTGCCAGCAGCTCCGGGAGGCCGGGGCGGGATACGCAGTATTTT. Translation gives CASSSGRPGRDTQYF.

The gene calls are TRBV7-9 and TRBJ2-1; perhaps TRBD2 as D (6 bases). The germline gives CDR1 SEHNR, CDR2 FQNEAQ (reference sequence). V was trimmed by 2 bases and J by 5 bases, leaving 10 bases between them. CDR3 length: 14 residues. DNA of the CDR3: TGTGCCAGCAGCTTACTCGCGGGAAACAATGAGCAGTTCTTC. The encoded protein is CASSLLAGNNEQFF.

CDR3 in DNA: TGTGCCAGCAGCCATCTCGGGGAAACCTACGAGCAGTACTTC. Amino acids: CASSHLGETYEQYF. This chain connects TRBV7-9 to TRBJ2-7; possible D gene TRBD2, 5 bases. Germline CDR1 SEHNR, CDR2 FQNEAQ (reference sequence). CDR3 length equals 14 residues. Trimming cost V 5 bases and J 2 bases, with 13 bases left between them.

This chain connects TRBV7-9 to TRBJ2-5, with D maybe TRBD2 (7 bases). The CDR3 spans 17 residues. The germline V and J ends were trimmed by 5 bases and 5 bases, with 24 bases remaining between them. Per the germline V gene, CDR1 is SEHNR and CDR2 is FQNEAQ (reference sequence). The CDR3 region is CASSPKPPGGFIETQYF. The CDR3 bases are TGTGCCAGCAGCCCAAAACCGCCGGGGGGCTTTATCGAGACCCAGTACTTC.

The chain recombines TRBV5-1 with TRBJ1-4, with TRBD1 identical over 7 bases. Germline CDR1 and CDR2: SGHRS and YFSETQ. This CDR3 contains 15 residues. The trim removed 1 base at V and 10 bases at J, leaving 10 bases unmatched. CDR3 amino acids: CASSLYDRASVKLFF. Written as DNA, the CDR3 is TGCGCCAGCAGCTTGTACGACAGGGCGAGCGTAAAACTGTTTTTT. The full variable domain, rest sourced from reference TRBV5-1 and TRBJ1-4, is KAGVTQTPRYLIKTRGQQVTLSCSPISGHRSVSWYQQTPGQGLQFLFEYFSETQRNKGNFPGRFSGRQFSNSRSEMNVSTLELGDSALYLCASSLYDRASVKLFFGSGTQLSVL.

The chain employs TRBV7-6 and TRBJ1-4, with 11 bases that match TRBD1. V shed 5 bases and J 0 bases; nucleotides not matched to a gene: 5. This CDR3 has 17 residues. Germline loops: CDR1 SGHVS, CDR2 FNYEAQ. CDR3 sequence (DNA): TGTGCCAGCAGCCCGGGACAGGGGGGGGCAACTAATGAAAAACTGTTTTTT. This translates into CASSPGQGGATNEKLFF. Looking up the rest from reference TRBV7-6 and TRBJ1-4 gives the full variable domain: GAGVSQSPRYKVTKRGQDVALRCDPISGHVSLYWYRQALGQGPEFLTYFNYEAQQDKSGLPNDRFSAERPEGSISTLTIQRTEQRDSAMYRCASSPGQGGATNEKLFFGSGTQLSVL.

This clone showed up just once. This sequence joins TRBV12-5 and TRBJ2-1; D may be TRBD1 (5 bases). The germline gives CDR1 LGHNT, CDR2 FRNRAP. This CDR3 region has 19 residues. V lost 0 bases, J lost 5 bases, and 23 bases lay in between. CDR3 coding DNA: TGTGCTAGTGGTTTGGTTATTGGACGGACACAGATTAACCACAATGAGCAGTTCTTC. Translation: CASGLVIGRTQINHNEQFF.

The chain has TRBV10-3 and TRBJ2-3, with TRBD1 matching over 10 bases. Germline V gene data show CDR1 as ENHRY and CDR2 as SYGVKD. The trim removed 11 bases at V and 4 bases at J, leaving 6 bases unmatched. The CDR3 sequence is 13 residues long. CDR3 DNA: TGTGCCGCCAGACAGGGGGCATCAGATACGCAGTATTTT. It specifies CAARQGASDTQYF.

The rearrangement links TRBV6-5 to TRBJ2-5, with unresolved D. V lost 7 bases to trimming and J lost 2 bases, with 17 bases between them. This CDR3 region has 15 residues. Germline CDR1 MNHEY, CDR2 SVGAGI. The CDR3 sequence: CASIKQKVGQETQYF. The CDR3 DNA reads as TGTGCCAGCATCAAACAGAAGGTGGGACAAGAGACCCAGTACTTC.

CDR3 in amino acids: CASSFYQGAGGYTF. The CDR3 nucleotides are TGCGCCAGCAGCTTCTACCAGGGGGCGGGCGGCTACACCTTC. This chain links TRBV5-1 with TRBJ1-2, with 8 bases lining up with TRBD1. This CDR3 comprises 14 residues. Per germline, CDR1 SGHRS and CDR2 YFSETQ. After removal of 2 bases from V and 8 bases from J, the junction contained 8 bases not matched to a gene.

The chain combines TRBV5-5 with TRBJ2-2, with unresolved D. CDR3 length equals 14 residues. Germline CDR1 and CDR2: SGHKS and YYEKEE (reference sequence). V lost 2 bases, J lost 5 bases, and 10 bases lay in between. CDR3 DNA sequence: TGTGCCAGCAGCTTCACGACTGTTACCGGGGAGCTGTTTTTT. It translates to CASSFTTVTGELFF.

For the CDR3, the DNA is TGTGCCAGCAGCTCCAAACCTCCGGGAGAAACTGGAAACACCATATATTTT. Encoded protein: CASSSKPPGETGNTIYF. The genes are TRBV9 and TRBJ1-3; D is undetermined. Trimming pared 4 bases from V and 2 bases from J, leaving 19 bases between. The CDR3 covers 17 residues. Germline V gene lookup returns CDR1 SGDLS and CDR2 YYNGEE.

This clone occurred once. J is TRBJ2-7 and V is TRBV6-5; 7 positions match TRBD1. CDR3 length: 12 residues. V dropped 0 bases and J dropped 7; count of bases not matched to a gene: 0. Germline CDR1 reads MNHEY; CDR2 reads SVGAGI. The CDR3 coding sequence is TGTGCCAGCAGTTACTCGGGACAGGAGCAGTACTTC. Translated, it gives CASSYSGQEQYF.

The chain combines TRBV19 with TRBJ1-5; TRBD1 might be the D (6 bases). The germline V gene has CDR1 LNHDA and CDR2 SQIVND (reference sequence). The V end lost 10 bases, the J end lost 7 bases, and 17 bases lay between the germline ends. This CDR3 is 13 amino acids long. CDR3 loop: CATQRGDWQPQHF. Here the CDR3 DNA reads TGTGCCACCCAGAGGGGGGATTGGCAGCCCCAGCATTTT.

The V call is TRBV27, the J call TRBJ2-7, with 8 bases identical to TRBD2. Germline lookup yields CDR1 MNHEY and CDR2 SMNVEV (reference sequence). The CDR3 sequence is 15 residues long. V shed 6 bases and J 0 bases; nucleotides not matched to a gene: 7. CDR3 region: CASRPSAGGSYEQYF. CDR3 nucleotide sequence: TGTGCCAGCAGGCCTTCTGCGGGAGGCTCCTACGAGCAGTACTTC.

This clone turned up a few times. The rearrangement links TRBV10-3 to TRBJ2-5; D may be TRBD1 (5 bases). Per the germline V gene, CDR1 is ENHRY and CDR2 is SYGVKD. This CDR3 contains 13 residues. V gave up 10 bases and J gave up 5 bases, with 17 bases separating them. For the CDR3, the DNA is TGTGCCACCAATGGGGCTATCGATGAGACCCAGTACTTC. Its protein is CATNGAIDETQYF.

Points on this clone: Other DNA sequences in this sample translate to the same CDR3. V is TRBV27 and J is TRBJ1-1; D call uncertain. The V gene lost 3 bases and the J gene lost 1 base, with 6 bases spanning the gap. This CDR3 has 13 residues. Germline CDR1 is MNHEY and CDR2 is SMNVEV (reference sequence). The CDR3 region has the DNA TGTGCCAGCAGTTTGAAAGAGAACACTGAAGCTTTCTTT. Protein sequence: CASSLKENTEAFF.

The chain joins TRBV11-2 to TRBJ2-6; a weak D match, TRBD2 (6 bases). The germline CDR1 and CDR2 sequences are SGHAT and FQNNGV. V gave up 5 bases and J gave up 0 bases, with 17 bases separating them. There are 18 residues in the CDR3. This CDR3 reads CASSARGWRDSGANVLTF. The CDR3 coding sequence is TGTGCCAGCAGCGCCCGAGGGTGGAGGGACTCTGGGGCCAACGTCCTGACTTTC.

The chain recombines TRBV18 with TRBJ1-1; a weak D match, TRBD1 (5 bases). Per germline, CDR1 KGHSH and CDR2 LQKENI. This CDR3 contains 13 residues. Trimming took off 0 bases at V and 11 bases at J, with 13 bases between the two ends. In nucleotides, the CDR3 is TGTGCCAGCTCACCACCACTCTCCAGGGAGGCTTTCTTT. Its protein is CASSPPLSREAFF.

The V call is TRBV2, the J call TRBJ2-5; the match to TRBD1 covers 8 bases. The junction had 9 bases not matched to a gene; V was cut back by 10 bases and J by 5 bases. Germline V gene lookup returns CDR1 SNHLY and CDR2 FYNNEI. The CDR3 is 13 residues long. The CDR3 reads CANGQGLSETQYF. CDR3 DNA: TGTGCCAACGGACAGGGATTATCGGAGACCCAGTACTTC.

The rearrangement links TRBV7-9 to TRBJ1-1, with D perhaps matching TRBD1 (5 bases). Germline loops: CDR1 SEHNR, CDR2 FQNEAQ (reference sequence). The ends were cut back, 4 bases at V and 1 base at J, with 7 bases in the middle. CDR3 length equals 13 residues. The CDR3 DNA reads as TGTGCCAGCAGCTGGGACGGGAACACTGAAGCTTTCTTT. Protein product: CASSWDGNTEAFF.

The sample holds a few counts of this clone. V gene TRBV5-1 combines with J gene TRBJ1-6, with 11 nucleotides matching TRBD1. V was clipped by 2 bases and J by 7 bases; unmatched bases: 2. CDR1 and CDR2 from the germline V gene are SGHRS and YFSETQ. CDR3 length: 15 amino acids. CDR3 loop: CASSLRTGGNSPLHF. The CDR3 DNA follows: TGCGCCAGCAGCTTACGGACAGGGGGCAATTCACCCCTCCACTTT.

CDR3 sequence reads: CARPLAGGDTQYF. The CDR3 nucleotides are TGTGCCAGGCCACTAGCGGGAGGGGATACGCAGTATTTT. The V call is TRBV21-1, the J call TRBJ2-3; the listed D gene, TRBD2, was not tested against the DNA. TRBV21-1 is a listed pseudogene. CDR3 length: 13 amino acids.

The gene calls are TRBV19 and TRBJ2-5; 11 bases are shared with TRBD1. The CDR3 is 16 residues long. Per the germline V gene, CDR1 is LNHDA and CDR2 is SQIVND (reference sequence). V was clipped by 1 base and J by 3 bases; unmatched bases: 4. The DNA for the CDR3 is TGTGCCAGTAGTATAGGAGGGGACAGGGGGAAAGAGACCCAGTACTTC. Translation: CASSIGGDRGKETQYF.

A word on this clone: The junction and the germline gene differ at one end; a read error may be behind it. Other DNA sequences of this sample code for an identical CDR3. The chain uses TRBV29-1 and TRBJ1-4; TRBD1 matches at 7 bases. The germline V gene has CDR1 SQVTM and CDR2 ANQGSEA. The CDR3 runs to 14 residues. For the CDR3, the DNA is TGCAGCGCCCAGGGGGACGCGGTGGGCGAAAAGCTGTTTTTT. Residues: CSAQGDAVGEKLFF.

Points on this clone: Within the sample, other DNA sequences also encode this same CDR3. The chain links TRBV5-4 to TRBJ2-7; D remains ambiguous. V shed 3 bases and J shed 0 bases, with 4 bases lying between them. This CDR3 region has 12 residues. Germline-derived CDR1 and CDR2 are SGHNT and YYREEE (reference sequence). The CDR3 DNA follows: TGTGCCAGCAGCTCAAACTCCTACGAGCAGTACTTC. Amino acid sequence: CASSSNSYEQYF.